Listed here are 31 T cell receptor beta chains from one sample, sequenced in a study of regulatory T cells in long-lasting Graves disease. Sequencing libraries for TCR beta were prepared with iRepertoire HTBI primers and Arm-PCR of CDR3 regions. A single record per CDR3 protein comes from TCRdb applying MiXCR to the multiplex PCR reads. This repertoire shows hundreds of thousands of distinct CDR3 sequences, about 15% found once; its top ten account for more than 20%. Sample time point: newly diagnosed GD, antithyroid drugs for less than 3 months. With RNA extracted from PBMCs as input, the TCR library was made. The same sample was also used in a study of T cells in Graves' hyperthyroidism and ophthalmopathy.

The material sequenced was peripheral blood mononuclear cells (PBMCs), taken at new diagnosis, from a patient treated with antithyroid drugs. These receptors originate from a woman in her forties or fifties with Graves disease.

This clonotype was observed at least ten times. The rearrangement links TRBV7-9 to TRBJ2-5, with D possibly matching TRBD1 (6 bases). Per the germline V gene, CDR1 is SEHNR and CDR2 is FQNEAQ (reference sequence). Trimming took off 4 bases at V and 6 bases at J, with 9 bases between the two ends. The CDR3 runs to 12 residues. CDR3 bases: TGTGCCAGCAGCTCAGGGGAAAAGACCCAGTACTTC. Residues: CASSSGEKTQYF.

This chain connects TRBV6-1 to TRBJ2-6; D uncertain. Germline V lookup: CDR1 MNHNS, CDR2 SASEGT. The CDR3 contains 15 residues. Trimming pared 7 bases from V and 0 bases from J, leaving 10 bases between. The CDR3 DNA sequence: TGTGCCAGCATGGCTCGGCGCTCTGGGGCCAACGTCCTGACTTTC. Translation: CASMARRSGANVLTF.

The J gene is TRBJ1-1, the V gene TRBV19; D uncertain. The CDR3 is made up of 15 amino acids. CDR1 LNHDA and CDR2 SQIVND come from the germline V gene (reference sequence). V lost 5 bases and J 3 bases, leaving 16 bases between the germline ends. The CDR3 protein is CASSPRASGDTEAFF. For the CDR3, the DNA is TGTGCCAGTAGTCCCCGGGCCTCCGGGGACACTGAAGCTTTCTTT.

Worth noting for this clonotype: With a much larger clone just one base away, this may be a read error. This CDR3 is missing its conserved last phenylalanine or tryptophan, likely due to a read error. This chain links TRBV12-3 or TRBV12-4 with TRBJ1-2; D ambiguous. The CDR3 consists of 15 residues. V shed 1 base and J shed 6 bases, with 15 bases lying between them. CDR3 nucleotides: TGTGCCAGCAGTTTAGATTTCGGTCTAAGAGATGGCTACACCTCC. Amino acids: CASSLDFGLRDGYTS.

In this sample, this clonotype turned up a few times. The gene calls are TRBV19 and TRBJ2-1; D is perhaps TRBD2 (6 bases). This CDR3 comprises 13 residues. V shed 8 bases and J shed 4 bases, with 12 bases lying between them. Per germline, CDR1 LNHDA and CDR2 SQIVND (reference sequence). The CDR3: CASVGTQYNEQFF. The CDR3 DNA reads TGTGCCAGTGTCGGGACTCAGTACAATGAGCAGTTCTTC.

V is TRBV29-1 and J is TRBJ2-5, with D possibly matching TRBD2 (7 bases). Trimming cost V 3 bases and J 2 bases, with 13 bases left between them. The CDR3 runs 14 residues. The germline V gene encodes CDR1 SQVTM and CDR2 ANQGSEA. The CDR3 DNA sequence: TGCAGCGTTGATAGGGGGGGGGGACAAGAGACCCAGTACTTC. This sequence encodes CSVDRGGGQETQYF.

This clonotype was observed at least ten times. The chain recombines TRBV3-1 with TRBJ1-6; D uncertain. The CDR3 runs 13 residues. Germline CDR1 LGHDT, CDR2 YNNKEL (reference sequence). V lost 0 bases and J lost 8, with 5 bases in between. DNA of the CDR3: TGTGCCAGCAGCCAAGATCGATATTCACCCCTCCACTTT. Amino acids: CASSQDRYSPLHF.

Note on this clonotype: This may stem from a read error, because a much larger clone lies one nucleotide away. The chain uses TRBV10-2 and TRBJ2-7, with 8 bases that match TRBD1. V lost 2 bases to trimming and J lost 12 bases; unmatched junction nucleotides: 6. Germline V lookup: CDR1 WSHSY, CDR2 SAAADI. The CDR3 loop spans 12 amino acids. The DNA for the CDR3 is TGCGCCAGCAGTGAGCATCAGGGGGCCCCGTACTTC. Encoded protein: CASSEHQGAPYF.

This clonotype was detected only once. Just one base apart from a much larger clone, this may be a read error. The DNA of the CDR3 is TGTGCCGGCAGTGCTCTGTCCAACGTCCTGACTTTC. Encoded protein: CAGSALSNVLTF. V usage is TRBV2 and J usage is TRBJ2-6; D unclear. Germline V lookup: CDR1 SNHLY, CDR2 FYNNEI. The length of the CDR3 is 12 residues.

This chain uses TRBV29-1 with TRBJ2-7, with 7 bases matching TRBD2. V was pared by 4 bases and J by 2 bases, with 14 bases of the junction left unmatched. The CDR3 sequence is 16 residues long. CDR1 and CDR2 from the germline V gene are SQVTM and ANQGSEA. In DNA form, the CDR3 reads TGCAGCGTTGTGGGGGAGAAGCGGGGTTCTACCTACGAGCAGTACTTC. Translation: CSVVGEKRGSTYEQYF.

The chain links TRBV19 to TRBJ2-3; 10 nucleotides agree with TRBD1. Germline V gene lookup returns CDR1 LNHDA and CDR2 SQIVND (reference sequence). V lost 4 bases, J lost 9 bases, and 4 bases stayed unmatched. This CDR3 spans 13 amino acids. The CDR3 DNA follows: TGTGCCAGTAGTACGACAGGGGGCTTGACGCAGTATTTT. Its translation is CASSTTGGLTQYF.

The chain has TRBV28 and TRBJ2-7; D perhaps matches TRBD2 (6 bases). The CDR3 length is 14 residues. The V end was cut by 5 bases, the J end by 7 bases, with 18 bases between. Germline V CDR1 and CDR2: MDHEN, SYDVKM. Here the CDR3 DNA reads TGTGCCAGCAGTGAGTGGGCGGGGAGTGAAGAGCAGTACTTC. As protein: CASSEWAGSEEQYF.

The V gene is TRBV5-1, the J gene TRBJ2-3; tentatively, D is TRBD2 (5 bases). Trimming left V 8 bases short and J 6 bases short, with 19 bases between. The CDR3 has 14 amino acids. CDR1 is SGHRS and CDR2 is YFSETQ in the germline V gene. The CDR3 loop reads CASTEEARRDTQYF. The CDR3 coding sequence is TGCGCCAGTACGGAGGAAGCCCGGAGGGATACGCAGTATTTT.

This chain joins TRBV5-1 and TRBJ1-4; D is undetermined. CDR1 SGHRS and CDR2 YFSETQ come from the germline V gene. V lost 3 bases and J 10 bases, leaving 19 bases between the germline ends. This CDR3 is 15 amino acids long. The CDR3, as DNA: TGCGCCAGCAGCTCCCTGGGCGACGCAGAACGAAAACTGTTTTTT. Translation gives CASSSLGDAERKLFF. Drawing the rest from reference TRBV5-1 and TRBJ1-4, the complete variable domain is KAGVTQTPRYLIKTRGQQVTLSCSPISGHRSVSWYQQTPGQGLQFLFEYFSETQRNKGNFPGRFSGRQFSNSRSEMNVSTLELGDSALYLCASSSLGDAERKLFFGSGTQLSVL.

This clonotype was seen only a few times. The chain carries TRBV5-1 and TRBJ1-6; D perhaps matches TRBD1 (5 bases). Germline V lookup: CDR1 SGHRS, CDR2 YFSETQ. V was pared by 5 bases and J by 10 bases, with 16 bases between. CDR3 length: 14 residues. CDR3 sequence reads: CASRPRGVESPLHF. DNA of the CDR3: TGCGCCAGCAGACCGCGGGGCGTAGAGTCACCCCTCCACTTT.

This clonotype was detected ten times or more. The V and J genes are TRBV12-3 or TRBV12-4 and TRBJ1-1, with D tentatively TRBD1 (5 bases). This CDR3 has 17 amino acids. Trimming pared 0 bases from V and 4 bases from J, leaving 18 bases between. The CDR3 sequence: CASSLALGDPFSTEAFF. CDR3 DNA sequence: TGTGCCAGCAGTTTAGCGCTTGGGGACCCATTTTCCACTGAAGCTTTCTTT.

This clonotype was picked up a small number of times. CDR3 nucleotide sequence: TGTGCCAGCAGTGCACCACCCGACGGGGCCTACGAGCAGTACTTC. It is translated as CASSAPPDGAYEQYF. The genes are TRBV6-2 or TRBV6-3 and TRBJ2-7, with D perhaps TRBD2 (5 bases). The CDR3 loop spans 15 amino acids. In germline, CDR1 is MNHEY, CDR2 SVGEGT. Trimming removed 5 bases from V and 2 bases from J, with 16 bases in between.

This clonotype has ten or more counts. The CDR3 here is CASSPRLADTQYF. CDR3 coding DNA: TGTGCCAGCAGTCCCCGACTGGCAGATACGCAGTATTTT. The rearrangement joins TRBV27 to TRBJ2-3; D remains ambiguous. The CDR3 is 13 amino acids. Between the trimmed V and J ends, which lost 5 bases and 4 bases, there was a span of 10 bases. Germline assignment: CDR1 MNHEY and CDR2 SMNVEV (reference sequence).

This clonotype came up a few times. With a much larger clone just one base away, this may be a read error. This chain uses TRBV12-3 or TRBV12-4 with TRBJ2-7; D remains unclear. The CDR3 runs 12 residues. The V and J ends lost 6 bases and 0 bases respectively, with 6 bases between them. The CDR3 nucleotides read TGTGCCAGCAGCTGGAGCTCCTACGAGCAGTACTTC. It yields the protein CASSWSSYEQYF.

This clonotype occurred many times. The gene calls are TRBV12-3 or TRBV12-4 and TRBJ1-5, with D perhaps matching TRBD1 (5 bases). The CDR3 is 16 amino acids. Trimming left V 6 bases short and J 0 bases short, with 15 bases between. This CDR3 is CASSPDSFSSNQPQHF. In DNA form, the CDR3 reads TGTGCCAGCAGCCCTGACAGTTTCAGTAGCAATCAGCCCCAGCATTTT.

This clonotype was observed many times. CDR3 residues: CASRVGTGPNTGELFF. The DNA for the CDR3 is TGTGCCAGCAGGGTAGGGACAGGGCCAAACACCGGGGAGCTGTTTTTT. This sequence joins TRBV28 and TRBJ2-2, with TRBD1 matching 9 bases. The CDR3 spans 16 residues. The germline V gene encodes CDR1 MDHEN and CDR2 SYDVKM. V shed 6 bases, J shed 2 bases, and the junction held 7 bases outside the gene matches.

This clonotype has more than one count but fewer than ten. For the CDR3, the DNA is TGTGCCAGCACCCCTGAGGGGACAGGGGACGAGCAGTACTTC. This sequence encodes CASTPEGTGDEQYF. V and J are TRBV25-1 and TRBJ2-7; TRBD1 agrees at 10 bases. The CDR3 totals 14 residues. Germline CDR1 reads MGHDK; CDR2 reads SYGVNS. The V segment lost 7 bases and the J segment 5 bases; nucleotides outside the gene matches: 8.

This chain links TRBV20-1 with TRBJ2-5, with TRBD2 matching over 7 bases. Germline V gives CDR1 DFQATT, CDR2 SNEGSKA (reference sequence). There are 16 residues in the CDR3. V trimming: 0 bases; J trimming: 5 bases; junction bases outside the gene matches: 12. The CDR3 sequence is CSARDPGAGVQETQYF. DNA of the CDR3: TGCAGTGCTAGAGACCCCGGGGCGGGGGTCCAGGAGACCCAGTACTTC.

In this sample, this clonotype turned up many times. The chain employs TRBV7-8 and TRBJ2-7, with 11 positions matching TRBD2. Germline V gene sequence: CDR1 SGHVS, CDR2 FQNEAQ. The CDR3 is 15 amino acids. With V trimmed by 3 bases and J by 1 base, 2 bases remained unmatched. This chain's CDR3 is CASSFGLAGSYEQYF. CDR3 sequence (DNA): TGTGCCAGCAGCTTTGGACTAGCGGGTTCCTACGAGCAGTACTTC.

The rearrangement links TRBV18 to TRBJ1-3; D is perhaps TRBD1 (6 bases). Germline V gene sequence: CDR1 KGHSH, CDR2 LQKENI. V lost 3 bases and J lost 4, with 16 bases in between. The CDR3 has 16 amino acids. Written as DNA, the CDR3 is TGTGCCAGCTCACCTAACAGGGCCTCTTTAGGAAACACCATATATTTT. As protein: CASSPNRASLGNTIYF.

J is TRBJ1-6 and V is TRBV20-1; 7 nucleotides match TRBD1. The germline gives CDR1 DFQATT, CDR2 SNEGSKA (reference sequence). The CDR3 extends over 15 amino acids. V was clipped by 0 bases and J by 10 bases; unmatched bases: 9. The CDR3 DNA is TGCAGTGCTAGAGATAGGGGGCCTGGGGGATCACCCCTCCACTTT. This translates into CSARDRGPGGSPLHF.

The V gene is TRBV5-6, the J gene TRBJ1-1; D uncertain. The CDR3 runs to 12 residues. Germline CDR1 SGHDT, CDR2 YYEEEE. V was trimmed by 2 bases and J by 10 bases, leaving 12 bases between them. The CDR3 reads CASSLDVGRAFF. In DNA, the CDR3 is TGTGCCAGCAGCTTAGATGTTGGGAGAGCTTTCTTT.

The V call is TRBV11-3, the J call TRBJ1-1, with 9 nucleotides matching TRBD1. Losses at the gene ends were 6 bases for V and 5 bases for J; bases not matched to a gene: 10. CDR3 length equals 15 residues. From germline, CDR1 is SGHNT and CDR2 YENEEA. The CDR3, as DNA: TGTGCCAGCAGAAAAAGACAGGGGGTGATAACTGAAGCTTTCTTT. Translated: CASRKRQGVITEAFF.

The rearrangement links TRBV7-9 to TRBJ2-7, with D maybe TRBD1 (6 bases). Trimming cost V 4 bases and J 3 bases, with 19 bases left between them. Germline V gene sequence: CDR1 SEHNR, CDR2 FQNEAQ (reference sequence). CDR3 length: 16 amino acids. The CDR3 region is CASSSHGGRANYEQYF. CDR3 DNA: TGTGCCAGCAGCTCCCATGGGGGCAGGGCAAACTACGAGCAGTACTTC.

This clonotype occurred many times. V is TRBV12-5 and J is TRBJ1-6; D may be TRBD1 (5 bases). V lost 9 bases, J lost 2 bases, and 14 bases lay in between. CDR3 length: 15 amino acids. Per the germline V gene, CDR1 is LGHNT and CDR2 is FRNRAP. The CDR3 here is CASKSGGAYNSPLHF. The CDR3 nucleotides are TGTGCTAGCAAGTCGGGGGGAGCCTATAATTCACCCCTCCACTTT.

This clonotype was recorded a few times. Written as DNA, the CDR3 is TGCAGTGCTGGACGGCGGGACGCCACCGGGGAGCTGTTTTTT. Its protein product is CSAGRRDATGELFF. The chain joins TRBV20-1 to TRBJ2-2, with D maybe TRBD2 (6 bases). Between the trimmed V and J ends, which lost 5 bases and 4 bases, there was a span of 14 bases. This CDR3 contains 14 residues. Germline assignment: CDR1 DFQATT and CDR2 SNEGSKA (reference sequence).